A single sample is the source of the 22 T cell receptor beta chains below, sequenced in a study of shared clonotypes between healthy human individuals. Naive CD8 cells were CD45RO-negative, positively selected for CCR7, excluding terminally differentiated effector memory CD45RA+ cells. Here immunoSEQ multiplex PCR was the method, and the copy in TCRdb shows in-frame clones only, minus some. Seen here are about 2 million clones, 85% to 95% observed once, and the top ten hold approximately 1%. The specimen sequenced was naive CD8+ T cells sorted from blood. The receptors stem from a man younger than 35 in good health.

The genes are TRBV7-2 and TRBJ2-1; 14 nucleotides line up with TRBD2. The J segment lost 1 base and the V segment lost 5 bases, leaving 7 bases of the junction unmatched. The germline V gene has CDR1 SGHTA and CDR2 FQGNSA. The CDR3 totals 18 residues. In DNA, the CDR3 is TGTGCCAGCAGCCCCCCGGGACTAGCGGGGGTGTCCTACAATGAGCAGTTCTTC. As protein: CASSPPGLAGVSYNEQFF.

V and J are TRBV27 and TRBJ2-7, with D possibly matching TRBD1 (6 bases). Germline V gene lookup returns CDR1 MNHEY and CDR2 SMNVEV (reference sequence). The CDR3 extends over 17 amino acids. Trimming stripped 4 bases from V and 0 bases from J, with 19 bases between. CDR3 nucleotide sequence: TGTGCCAGCAGTTCCATTTCAGGGGCCCAGAGCTCCTACGAGCAGTACTTC. Translating gives CASSSISGAQSSYEQYF.

V gene TRBV10-1 combines with J gene TRBJ2-3; D remains unclear. This CDR3 region has 14 residues. Germline V CDR1 and CDR2: WNHNN, SYGVQD (reference sequence). V was cut by 3 bases and J by 5 bases, with 12 bases left in between. This chain's CDR3 is CASSEDQYLDTQYF. In DNA, the CDR3 is TGCGCCAGCAGTGAAGACCAGTACCTAGATACGCAGTATTTT.

This chain joins TRBV9 and TRBJ2-5; 11 nucleotides align to TRBD2. CDR1 and CDR2 from the germline V gene are SGDLS and YYNGEE. V shed 3 bases, J shed 5 bases, and the junction held 12 bases outside the gene matches. This CDR3 region has 17 residues. CDR3 nucleotide sequence: TGTGCCAGCAGCGCGGGGACTAGCGGTCCCCTCGGCGAGACCCAGTACTTC. Its translation: CASSAGTSGPLGETQYF.

The chain employs TRBV27 and TRBJ2-7, with 8 bases that match TRBD1. The CDR3 sequence is 16 residues long. The V gene's germline CDR1 is MNHEY and CDR2 SMNVEV (reference sequence). With V trimmed by 2 bases and J by 3 bases, 9 bases remained unmatched. This CDR3 is CASSLLGTGGIYEQYF. DNA of the CDR3: TGTGCCAGCAGTTTACTCGGGACAGGAGGCATCTACGAGCAGTACTTC.

This chain joins TRBV5-4 and TRBJ2-5; the D call may be TRBD1 or TRBD2 (7 bases each). CDR1 is SGHNT, CDR2 YYREEE, per germline (reference sequence). V shed 0 bases and J shed 5 bases, with 20 bases lying between them. CDR3 length equals 17 residues. CDR3 DNA sequence: TGTGCCAGCAGCTTGGACCATGAGGGGGCCGGGGGGGAGACCCAGTACTTC. Translation: CASSLDHEGAGGETQYF.

This sequence joins TRBV4-1 and TRBJ1-4; D not certain. Trimming removed 2 bases at V and 0 bases at J, with 13 bases between. Germline CDR1 and CDR2: MGHRA and YSYEKL. This CDR3 has 17 residues. As DNA, the CDR3 is TGCGCCAGCAGCCAATCTGGGCCAGTTGCAACTAATGAAAAACTGTTTTTT. As protein: CASSQSGPVATNEKLFF.

The chain combines TRBV7-3 with TRBJ2-7; 7 nucleotides align to TRBD1. J gave up 1 base and V 2 bases, and 11 bases lay outside the gene matches. The CDR3 length is 17 residues. Germline V lookup: CDR1 SGHTA, CDR2 FQGTGA. In DNA, the CDR3 is TGTGCCAGCAGCTTATCCTCGACCCGACAGGGATCCTACGAGCAGTACTTC. This gives the protein CASSLSSTRQGSYEQYF.

V gene TRBV27 combines with J gene TRBJ2-7; tentative D call: TRBD2 (6 bases). Germline V CDR1 and CDR2: MNHEY, SMNVEV (reference sequence). Trimming pared 2 bases from V and 0 bases from J, leaving 11 bases between. The CDR3 loop spans 15 amino acids. The CDR3: CASSLGTLSSYEQYF. The DNA of the CDR3 is TGTGCCAGCAGTTTAGGGACTCTTAGCTCCTACGAGCAGTACTTC.

The chain uses TRBV25-1 and TRBJ1-6, with TRBD1 matching 9 bases. With 4 bases clipped from V and 10 bases from J, the junction kept 5 bases outside the gene matches. The CDR3 has 14 residues. CDR1 and CDR2 (germline): MGHDK, SYGVNS. CDR3: CASSGNRGRSPLHF. CDR3 nucleotide sequence: TGTGCCAGCAGTGGCAACAGGGGGCGGTCACCCCTCCACTTT.

This chain links TRBV2 with TRBJ1-4; 9 nucleotides agree with TRBD1. Germline loops: CDR1 SNHLY, CDR2 FYNNEI. V shed 4 bases, J shed 0 bases, and the junction held 15 bases outside the gene matches. This CDR3 comprises 20 residues. The CDR3 loop is CASSVPGQGEVRTTNEKLFF. As DNA, the CDR3 is TGTGCCAGCAGTGTTCCGGGACAGGGAGAGGTTAGAACAACTAATGAAAAACTGTTTTTT.

A word on this clone: This CDR3 is also generated by other DNA sequences in the sample. The rearrangement links TRBV11-2 to TRBJ2-1; TRBD2 aligns across 14 bases. With 3 bases clipped from V and 8 bases from J, the junction kept 3 bases outside the gene matches. The V gene's germline CDR1 is SGHAT and CDR2 FQNNGV. This CDR3 is 15 amino acids long. The CDR3 DNA reads as TGTGCCAGCAGCTTGACTAGCGGGGGGGCCGATGAGCAGTTCTTC. Protein product: CASSLTSGGADEQFF.

The chain couples TRBV11-2 to TRBJ2-5, with 7 bases fitting TRBD2. This CDR3 contains 14 residues. Trimming cost V 2 bases and J 3 bases; bases outside gene matches: 3. Germline V gene lookup returns CDR1 SGHAT and CDR2 FQNNGV. DNA for the CDR3: TGTGCCAGCAGCTTAATAGCGGGTGAAGAGACCCAGTACTTC. Translated: CASSLIAGEETQYF.

V usage is TRBV6-1 and J usage is TRBJ1-2; D gene uncertain. Looked up from germline, CDR1 is MNHNS and CDR2 is SASEGT. V shed 2 bases and J shed 3 bases, with 4 bases lying between them. This CDR3 is 12 amino acids long. The CDR3 region has the DNA TGTGCCAGCAGTGAATTAGACTATGGCTACACCTTC. Amino acid sequence: CASSELDYGYTF.

This clone occurred once. The CDR3 loop is CASRKTTGLENSPLHF. The CDR3, as DNA: TGTGCCAGCAGAAAGACGACAGGGTTGGAAAATTCACCCCTCCACTTT. This rearrangement joins TRBV5-8 to TRBJ1-6; 7 bases align to TRBD1. J was trimmed by 7 bases and V by 5 bases; bases with no gene match: 12. The CDR3 has 16 amino acids. The germline V gene encodes CDR1 SGHTS and CDR2 YDEGEE.

The rearrangement joins TRBV9 to TRBJ2-7, with TRBD2 as a possible D gene (6 bases). CDR3 length equals 14 residues. CDR1 is SGDLS, CDR2 YYNGEE, per germline. V dropped 0 bases and J dropped 3 bases, with 10 bases sitting between them. The CDR3 DNA sequence: TGTGCCAGCAGCGTAGAGGGCGGGAACTACGAGCAGTACTTC. It yields the protein CASSVEGGNYEQYF. The full variable domain, rest sourced from reference TRBV9 and TRBJ2-7, is DSGVTQTPKHLITATGQRVTLRCSPRSGDLSVYWYQQSLDQGLQFLIQYYNGEERAKGNILERFSAQQFPDLHSELNLSSLELGDSALYFCASSVEGGNYEQYFGPGTRLTVT.

This chain connects TRBV9 to TRBJ2-7, with a tentative D call TRBD2 (6 bases). This CDR3 has 14 amino acids. Germline V CDR1 and CDR2: SGDLS, YYNGEE. The V end lost 3 bases, the J end lost 4 bases, and 14 bases lay between the germline ends. CDR3 protein: CASSEGLEGYEQYF. DNA of the CDR3: TGTGCCAGCAGCGAGGGACTGGAAGGTTACGAGCAGTACTTC.

The chain uses TRBV30 and TRBJ2-7; TRBD2 matches 16 bases. The length of the CDR3 is 18 residues. CDR1 is GTSNPN and CDR2 is SVGIG in the germline V gene (reference sequence). J lost 3 bases, V lost 2 bases, and 10 bases had no gene match. This CDR3 is CAWSSGLAGGTWRYEQYF. The CDR3 bases are TGTGCCTGGAGTTCGGGACTAGCGGGAGGGACTTGGCGCTACGAGCAGTACTTC.

In regard to this clone: The sample holds other DNA sequences that translate to the same CDR3. The genes are TRBV5-1 and TRBJ2-3; 7 bases fit TRBD2. Trimming cost V 0 bases and J 2 bases; bases outside gene matches: 3. This CDR3 spans 15 amino acids. The V gene's germline CDR1 is SGHRS and CDR2 YFSETQ. The CDR3 loop is CASSLEGGHTDTQYF. The DNA of the CDR3 is TGCGCCAGCAGCTTGGAGGGAGGGCACACAGATACGCAGTATTTT.

This clone showed up just once. The chain has TRBV1 and TRBJ2-6. TRBV1 corresponds to a pseudogene. CDR3 length: 12 residues. The chain's CDR3 is CTSSSGANVLTF. The DNA of the CDR3 is TGCACCAGCAGCTCTGGGGCCAACGTCCTGACTTTC.

The chain couples TRBV11-2 to TRBJ2-5; D unresolved. Trimming stripped 9 bases from V and 1 base from J, with 12 bases between. The length of the CDR3 is 13 residues. Germline CDR1 reads SGHAT; CDR2 reads FQNNGV. The CDR3 here is CASRQEFQETQYF. CDR3 nucleotide sequence: TGTGCCAGTCGGCAGGAATTCCAAGAGACCCAGTACTTC.

Here the CDR3 DNA reads TGTGCCAGCAGTGCCGAGACTAGTTCTGCAGATACGCAGTATTTT. Translation: CASSAETSSADTQYF. This chain uses TRBV6-5 with TRBJ2-3; a weak D match, TRBD2 (6 bases). Germline CDR1 and CDR2: MNHEY and SVGAGI. The CDR3 is 15 amino acids. V dropped 5 bases and J dropped 4 bases, with 16 bases sitting between them.